This T cell receptor (beta chain) is from a study of blood T cell repertoires in COVID-19. Study as a whole: What the recovered Cohort 3 donors had was two negative PCRs, clearance, or symptom resolution.

Germline-derived CDR1 and CDR2 are SGHRS and YFSETQ. V was clipped by 4 bases and J by 3 bases, with 13 bases between them. This CDR3 is built from 14 residues. Sequenced by immunoSEQ multiplex PCR; TCRdb stores in-frame clones only, minus some. Counted here are about 150,000 clones, around 80% occurring once; the ten biggest clones make up around 19%. The V and J genes are TRBV5-1 and TRBJ1-1; D not certain. The TCR was taken from a woman aged 70-85 years in a cohort exposed to, infected with or recovered from COVID-19 (not recorded which). The sequenced material came from PBMCs or T cells enriched from blood (not recorded which). Here the CDR3 DNA reads TGCGCCAGCAGCCCCCGGGGTGGGGACACTGAAGCTTTCTTT. The encoded protein is CASSPRGGDTEAFF.